This TCR beta chain was retrieved from a study of blood T cell repertoires in COVID-19. Study-level information: Material from acute and convalescent COVID-19 was sourced from the United States, Italy and Spain. Nucleic acid was either cDNA or gDNA, and it came from T cells, B-cell-depleted T cells, or PBMCs.

Per the original methods: Reference gene primers were amplified, and this amplification served to estimate nucleated cell counts. TCRdb's copy holds only in-frame clones and misses some; the assay was immunoSEQ multiplex PCR. The D gene and trimming were derived from the DNA, and the V and J assignments and clone size from that table. The sample lists under 250,000 clones; 80% to 95% were seen once. The CDR3 totals 11 residues. The V end was cut by 3 bases, the J end by 10 bases, with 11 bases between. Germline CDR1 and CDR2: DFQATT and SNEGSKA (reference sequence). The Seattle patients, enrolled during active infection, were followed longitudinally.

The origin of this receptor is a man between 60 and 75 years old with COVID-19, enrolled during active disease. The chain links TRBV20-1 to TRBJ2-3, with D unclear. The sequencing input was peripheral blood. CDR3 residues: CSASLGPPQYF. The CDR3 DNA follows: TGCAGTGCTAGTCTAGGTCCCCCGCAGTATTTT.